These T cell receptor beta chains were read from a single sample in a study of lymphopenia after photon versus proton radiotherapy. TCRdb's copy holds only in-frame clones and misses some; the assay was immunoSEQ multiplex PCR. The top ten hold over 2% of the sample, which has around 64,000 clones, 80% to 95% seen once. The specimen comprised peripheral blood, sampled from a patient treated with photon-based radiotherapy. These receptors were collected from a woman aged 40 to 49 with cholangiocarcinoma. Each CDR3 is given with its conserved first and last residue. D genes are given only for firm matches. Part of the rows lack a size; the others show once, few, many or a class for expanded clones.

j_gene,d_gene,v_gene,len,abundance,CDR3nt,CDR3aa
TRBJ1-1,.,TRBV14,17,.,TGTGCCAGCAGCCAAGATCTAAGGGCAGCCATGAACACTGAAGCTTTCTTT,CASSQDLRAAMNTEAFF
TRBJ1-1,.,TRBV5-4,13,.,TGTGCCAGCAGCTTAAGGGAGAACACTGAAGCTTTCTTT,CASSLRENTEAFF
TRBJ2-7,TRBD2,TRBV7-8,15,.,TGTGCCAGCAGAGAAGTAGCGGGAGGAACCCACGAGCAGTACTTC,CASREVAGGTHEQYF
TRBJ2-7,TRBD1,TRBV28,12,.,TGTGCCAGCAGTTCCCCCGACAGGGGGCACCTATTC,CASSSPDRGHLF
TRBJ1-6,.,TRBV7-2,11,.,TGTGCCAGCAGCTTAACATCACCCCTCCACTTT,CASSLTSPLHF
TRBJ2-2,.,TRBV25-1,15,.,TGTGCCAGCAGTGAATACGCCGTGGGGGCCGGGGAGCTGTTTTTT,CASSEYAVGAGELFF
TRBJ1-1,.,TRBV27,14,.,TGTGCCAGCAGCCCCCGGTCGGAACACACTGAAGCTTTCTTT,CASSPRSEHTEAFF
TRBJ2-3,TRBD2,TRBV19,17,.,TGTGCCAGTAGTACTTTTCTGACTAGCGGGAGCACAGATACGCAGTATTTT,CASSTFLTSGSTDTQYF
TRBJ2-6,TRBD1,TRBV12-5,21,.,TGTGCTAGTGGTGCCGACCGGGACAGGGATTTTCGTAGCGCTGGGGCCAACGTCCTGACTTTC,CASGADRDRDFRSAGANVLTF
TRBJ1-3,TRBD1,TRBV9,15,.,TGTGCCAGCAGCGAAACAGGGGGCTCTGGAAACACCATATATTTT,CASSETGGSGNTIYF
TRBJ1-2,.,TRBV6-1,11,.,TGTGCCACCCGTGGGGGGTCGGGTTGTTTCTTC,CATRGGSGCFF
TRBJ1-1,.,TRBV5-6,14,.,TGTGCCAGCAGCGGAGGAACCCAAAACACTGAAGCTTTCTTT,CASSGGTQNTEAFF
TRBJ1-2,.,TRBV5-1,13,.,TGCGCCAGCAGCTTGGATACTCGGGGAGGCTACACCTTC,CASSLDTRGGYTF
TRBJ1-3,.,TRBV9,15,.,TGTGCCAGCAGCCCAATCATGGGGGGTCTCAACACCATATATTTT,CASSPIMGGLNTIYF
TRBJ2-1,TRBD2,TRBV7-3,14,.,TGTGCCAGCAGACCTGCCGGGGGGGCCCATGAGCAGTTCTTC,CASRPAGGAHEQFF
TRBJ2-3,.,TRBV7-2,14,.,TGTGCCAGCAGCCTAGGAGCAGGGCCAGATACGCAGTATTTT,CASSLGAGPDTQYF
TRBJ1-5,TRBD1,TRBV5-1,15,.,TGCGCCAGCAGCCCAGGACAGGGCGGCAATCAGCCCCAGCATTTT,CASSPGQGGNQPQHF
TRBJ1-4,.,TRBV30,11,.,TGTGCCTGGAGTGATAGTGGGAAACTGTTTTTT,CAWSDSGKLFF
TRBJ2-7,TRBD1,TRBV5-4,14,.,TGTGCCAGCAGCGGACAGGGGGCGTCCTACGAGCAGTACTTC,CASSGQGASYEQYF
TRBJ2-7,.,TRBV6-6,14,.,TGTGCCAGCAGTTACTCCAAGATTCGAGACGAGCAGTACTTC,CASSYSKIRDEQYF
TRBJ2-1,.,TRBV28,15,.,TGTGCCAGCTATGCCCAGGGCGGGCCATACAATGAGCAGTTCTTC,CASYAQGGPYNEQFF
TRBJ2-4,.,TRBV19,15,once,TGTGCCAGTAGTCAGGGTTTCATGGCCAAAAACATTCAGTACTTC,CASSQGFMAKNIQYF
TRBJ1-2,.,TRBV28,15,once,TGTGCCAGCAGTTTACTTTCAGCTACAAACTATGGCTACACCTTC,CASSLLSATNYGYTF
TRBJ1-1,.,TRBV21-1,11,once,TGTGCCAGCAGACGCCTCAAAGGAGCTTTCTTT,CASRRLKGAFF
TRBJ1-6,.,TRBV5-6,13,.,TGTGCCAGCAGCTGGGGGTTAAATTCACCCCTCCACTTT,CASSWGLNSPLHF
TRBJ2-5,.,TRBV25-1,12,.,TGTGCCAGCAGTGAATCCCAAGAGACCCAGTACTTC,CASSESQETQYF
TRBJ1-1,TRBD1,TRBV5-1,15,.,TGCGCCAGCAGCTTGGTGGGGACAGGGACCACTGAAGCTTTCTTT,CASSLVGTGTTEAFF
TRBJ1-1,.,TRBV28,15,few,TGTGCCAGCAGTCCCGAACAGGGTTGGTACACTGAAGCTTTCTTT,CASSPEQGWYTEAFF
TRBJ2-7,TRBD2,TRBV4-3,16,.,TGCGCCAGCAGCCAGTCCACTAGCGGCAGCTCCTACGAGCAGTACTTC,CASSQSTSGSSYEQYF
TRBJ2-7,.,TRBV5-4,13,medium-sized,TGTGCCAGCAGCTTGGAAAGGGGGGACGAGCAGTACTTC,CASSLERGDEQYF
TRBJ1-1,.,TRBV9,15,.,TGTGCCAGCAGCCCCCTTGTCGGAGGGAACACTGAAGCTTTCTTT,CASSPLVGGNTEAFF
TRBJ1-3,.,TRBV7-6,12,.,TGTGCCAGCACCGCAGGGGGAAACACCATATATTTT,CASTAGGNTIYF
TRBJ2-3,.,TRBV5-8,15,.,TGTGCCAGCAGCTTGTTCGGGGCCTCCACAGATACGCAGTATTTT,CASSLFGASTDTQYF
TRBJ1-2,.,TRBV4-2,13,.,TGTGCCAGCAGCCGGACAGAGAACTATGGCTACACCTTC,CASSRTENYGYTF
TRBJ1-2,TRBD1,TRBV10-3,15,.,TGTGCCATCAGTGAGTCGACGGGGACAGTAAATGGCTACACCTTC,CAISESTGTVNGYTF
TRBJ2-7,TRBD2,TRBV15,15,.,TGTGCCACCAGCACGGGAGCGGGGGCCTACTACGAGCAGTACTTC,CATSTGAGAYYEQYF
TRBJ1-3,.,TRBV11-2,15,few,TGTGCCAGCAGCTTAGGGGTGAGCTCTGGAAACACCATATATTTT,CASSLGVSSGNTIYF
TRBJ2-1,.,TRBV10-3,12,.,TGTGCCATCAGTGAGTCGAGTTTTGAGCAGTTCTTC,CAISESSFEQFF
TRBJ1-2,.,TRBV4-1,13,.,TGCGCCAGCACCTCGTTGTCGGGTGCCGGCTACACCTTC,CASTSLSGAGYTF
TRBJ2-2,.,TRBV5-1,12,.,TGCGCCAGCCGATGGGCCACCGGGGAGCTGTTTTTT,CASRWATGELFF
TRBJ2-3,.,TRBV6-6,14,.,TGTGCCAGCAGTTACGGAGGGCCGACAGATACGCAGTATTTT,CASSYGGPTDTQYF
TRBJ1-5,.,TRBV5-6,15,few,TGTGCCAGCAGCTTGAGGGGGGCAGCTAATCAGCCCCAGCATTTT,CASSLRGAANQPQHF
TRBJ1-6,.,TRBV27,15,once,TGTGCCAGCAGTTCCCTATCAGGGGAGGATTCACCCCTCCACTTT,CASSSLSGEDSPLHF
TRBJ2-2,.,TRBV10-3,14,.,TGTGCCATCAGTGTGGCAGGGAACACCGGGGAGCTGTTTTTT,CAISVAGNTGELFF
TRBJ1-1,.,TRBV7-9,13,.,TGTGCCAGCAGCTTAGCCCTCGACACGAAAGCTTTCTTT,CASSLALDTKAFF
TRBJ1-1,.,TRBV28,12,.,TGTGCCAGCAGGGCAGCCGTCACTGAAGCTTTCTTT,CASRAAVTEAFF
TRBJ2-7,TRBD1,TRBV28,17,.,TGTGCCAGCAGTCTCAACCACCCGGGGACAGGGACCTACGAGCAGTACTTC,CASSLNHPGTGTYEQYF
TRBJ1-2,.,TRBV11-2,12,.,TGTGTCCTCAAGGGGGCTAACTATGGCTACACCTTC,CVLKGANYGYTF
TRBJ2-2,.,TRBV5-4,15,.,TGTGCCAGCAGCTTGGGAGGGTCTCTTACCGGGGAGCTGTTTTTT,CASSLGGSLTGELFF
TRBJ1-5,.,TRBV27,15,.,TGTGCCAGCAGTTTTTGGGGGTATGGCAATCAGCCCCAGCATTTT,CASSFWGYGNQPQHF
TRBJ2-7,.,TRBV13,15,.,TGTGCCAGCAGCTCGGGACTGTCCCTCTCCTACGAGCAGTACTTC,CASSSGLSLSYEQYF
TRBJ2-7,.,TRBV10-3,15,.,TGTGCCATCAGTGGGGCGGACGGACTCTCCTACGAGCAGTACTTC,CAISGADGLSYEQYF
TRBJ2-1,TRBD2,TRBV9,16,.,TGTGCCAGCAGCAAATCGGGACTAGCGGGACTCGCTGAGCAGTTCTTC,CASSKSGLAGLAEQFF
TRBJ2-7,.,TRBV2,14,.,TGTGCCAGCAGTCCCGACAGACGGTCGGACGAGCAGTACTTC,CASSPDRRSDEQYF
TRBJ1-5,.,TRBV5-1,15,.,TGCGCCAGCAGCTTGGAAGGAATGAGCAATCAGCCCCAGCATTTT,CASSLEGMSNQPQHF
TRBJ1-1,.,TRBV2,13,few,TGTGCCGGGGGGGGACACCCGAACACTGAAGCTTTCTTT,CAGGGHPNTEAFF
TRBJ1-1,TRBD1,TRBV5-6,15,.,TGTGCCAGCAGCGGAACACAGGGGGCTGGAGCTGAAGCTTTCTTT,CASSGTQGAGAEAFF